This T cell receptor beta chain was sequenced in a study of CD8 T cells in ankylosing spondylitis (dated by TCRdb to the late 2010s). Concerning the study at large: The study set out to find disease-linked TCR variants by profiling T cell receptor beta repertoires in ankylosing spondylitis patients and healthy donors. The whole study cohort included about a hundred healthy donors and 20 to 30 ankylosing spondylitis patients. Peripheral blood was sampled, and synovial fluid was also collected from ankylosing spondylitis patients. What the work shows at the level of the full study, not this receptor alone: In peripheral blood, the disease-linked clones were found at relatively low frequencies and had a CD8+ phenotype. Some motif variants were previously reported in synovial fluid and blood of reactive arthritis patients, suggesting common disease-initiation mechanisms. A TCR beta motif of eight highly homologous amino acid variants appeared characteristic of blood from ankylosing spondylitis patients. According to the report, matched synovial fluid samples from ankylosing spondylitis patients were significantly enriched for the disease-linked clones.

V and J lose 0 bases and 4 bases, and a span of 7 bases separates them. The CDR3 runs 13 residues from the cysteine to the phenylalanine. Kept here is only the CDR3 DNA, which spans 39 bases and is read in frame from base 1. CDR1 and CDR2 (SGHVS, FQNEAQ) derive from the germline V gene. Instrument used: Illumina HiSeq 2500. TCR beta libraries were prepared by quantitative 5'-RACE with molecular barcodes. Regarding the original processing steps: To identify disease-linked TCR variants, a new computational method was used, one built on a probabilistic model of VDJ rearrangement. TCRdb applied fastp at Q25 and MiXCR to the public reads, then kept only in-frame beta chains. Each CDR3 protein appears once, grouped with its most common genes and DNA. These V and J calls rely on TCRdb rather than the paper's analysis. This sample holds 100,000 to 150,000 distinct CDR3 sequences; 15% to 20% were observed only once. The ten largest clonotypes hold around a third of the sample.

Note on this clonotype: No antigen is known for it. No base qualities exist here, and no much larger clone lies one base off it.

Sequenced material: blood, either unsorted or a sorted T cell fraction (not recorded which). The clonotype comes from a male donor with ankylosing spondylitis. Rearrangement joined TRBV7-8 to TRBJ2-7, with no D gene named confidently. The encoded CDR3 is CASSLALRYEQYF. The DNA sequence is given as TGTGCCAGCAGCTTAGCGTTGAGATACGAGCAGTACTTC.